This T cell receptor beta chain appears in the sequencing data of a study of blood T cells in healthy people across ages. Across the study: Template switching caught about one barcoded beta molecule for each two T cells.

A second PCR, run for about 7 to 12 cycles, used a sample-barcoded 5' primer plus a J-beta primer mix. TCRdb ran MiXCR on the 5' RACE reads and lists one entry per CDR3 protein. This table holds over 700,000 distinct CDR3 sequences, less than 70% found once. A single count supports this clonotype. The sequenced material came from blood. The clonotype originates from a man at least 80 years old in good health.

The CDR3 DNA follows: TGCAGCGTTGTACGGGACATCGAGGTAGAAGCTTTCTTT. Translation gives CSVVRDIEVEAFF. V gene TRBV29-1 combines with J gene TRBJ1-1; TRBD1 is a possible D gene (6 bases). This CDR3 region has 13 residues. The germline V gene has CDR1 SQVTM and CDR2 ANQGSEA. V was pared by 4 bases and J by 8 bases, with 17 bases between.